Below, 3 T cell receptor beta chains from the same sample are listed, as sequenced in a study of molecular identifiers for immune sequencing clone quantification. From the PCR reads, TCRdb called clonotypes with MiXCR, one entry per CDR3 protein. The sample contains fewer than 30,000 distinct CDR3 sequences, 17% of which appear only once. The source material was naive CD8+ T cells from blood, with Jurkat cell RNA spiked in. This sample's subset: FACS-sorted CD8+CD4-CCR7+CD45RA+ naive T cells. The receptors here all came from a human donor in good health. Some libraries in this study had Jurkat cell RNA spiked in.

This clonotype counts as medium-sized. V usage is TRBV4-1 and J usage is TRBJ2-2; 8 positions agree with TRBD1. CDR1 MGHRA and CDR2 YSYEKL come from the germline V gene. This CDR3 is 16 amino acids long. Germline trimming cut 1 base from V and 4 bases from J; bases unmatched to any gene: 5. In DNA form, the CDR3 reads TGCGCCAGCAGCCAAGGACAGGGGAGCGCCACCGGGGAGCTGTTTTTT. Its protein is CASSQGQGSATGELFF.

This clonotype was seen at least ten times. The CDR3 DNA reads as TGTGCCAGCAGCTTCCTCCCGCCCGGAAACACCATATATTTT. Amino acids: CASSFLPPGNTIYF. V usage is TRBV7-2 and J usage is TRBJ1-3; D gene uncertain. Germline V lookup: CDR1 SGHTA, CDR2 FQGNSA. The CDR3 consists of 14 residues. V lost 3 bases and J 4 bases, leaving 10 bases between the germline ends.

This clonotype was recorded at least ten times. CDR3 bases: TGTGCCATCAGTGAGTCGGACTACGAGCAGTACTTC. It codes for CAISESDYEQYF. The rearrangement uses TRBV10-3 and TRBJ2-7; D is uncertain. From germline, CDR1 is ENHRY and CDR2 SYGVKD. Trimming took off 0 bases at V and 3 bases at J, with 3 bases between the two ends. CDR3 length equals 12 residues.